The entry that follows covers one T cell receptor beta chain sequence. Its antigen is still unknown. After stimulus-free culture, autoproliferating CFSE-dim and non-proliferating CFSE-high T cells were sequenced separately. Replicate wells were pooled after more than 6 days of stimulus-free culture of 40 million to 65 million CFSE-labeled PBMCs. CFSE at approximately 0.5 uM labeled the PBMCs, which were then cultured unstimulated. Sequencing used immunoSEQ multiplex PCR; TCRdb keeps in-frame clones, though not all of them. The table has over 35,000 clones, about four fifths seen once. This entry is derived from a study of memory B cells and T cells in multiple sclerosis. The study, taken as a whole, reports: Normalization was needed because clone-set size differences affected shared clonotype counts.

The source material was PBMCs from blood kept in culture. This TCR came from a human donor with multiple sclerosis.

The CDR3 region is CATSRSLDQDGPYQETQYF. CDR3 DNA: TGTGCCACCAGCAGATCACTCGACCAAGACGGTCCGTACCAAGAGACCCAGTACTTC. The chain recombines TRBV15 with TRBJ2-5; D call uncertain. V was pared by 2 bases and J by 0 bases, with 22 bases between. Per the germline V gene, CDR1 is LNHNV and CDR2 is YYDKDF (reference sequence). The CDR3 has 19 residues.